Following are 3 T cell receptor beta chains from one sample sequenced in a study of T cell responses to AZD1222 COVID-19 vaccine. Measured with immunoSEQ multiplex PCR; TCRdb has only the in-frame clones, and not every one. This table has 80,000 to 90,000 clones, 90% appearing once. This specimen consisted of peripheral blood, obtained 28 days after the second AZD1222 dose. The receptors come from an adult who received the AZD1222 COVID-19 vaccine.

This chain links TRBV2 with TRBJ1-1; possible D gene TRBD1, 6 bases. Germline V gives CDR1 SNHLY, CDR2 FYNNEI. V was clipped by 8 bases and J by 5 bases, with 18 bases between them. This CDR3 has 14 residues. DNA of the CDR3: TGTGCCAGCCTAGGGCTAAGGGGGGATACTGAAGCTTTCTTT. It specifies CASLGLRGDTEAFF. Full variable domain (rest looked up from reference TRBV2 and TRBJ1-1): EPEVTQTPSHQVTQMGQEVILRCVPISNHLYFYWYRQILGQKVEFLVSFYNNEISEKSEIFDDQFSVERPDGSNFTLKIRSTKLEDSAMYFCASLGLRGDTEAFFGQGTRLTVV.

Notes on this clone: An end of the junction differs from the germline gene, which may be a read error. The chain is built from TRBV18 and TRBJ2-7; D possibly uses TRBD1 or TRBD2 (5 bases each). Germline V gene sequence: CDR1 KGHSH, CDR2 LQKENI. This CDR3 has 15 residues. CDR3 protein: CASSPPGPFSYEQYF. CDR3 bases: TGTGCCAGCTCTCCACCGGGACCTTTCTCTTACGAGCAGTACTTC.

V is TRBV29-1 and J is TRBJ1-4, with D possibly TRBD1 on 5 matching bases. The CDR3 contains 13 residues. The V and J ends lost 7 bases and 4 bases respectively, with 13 bases between them. In germline, CDR1 is SQVTM, CDR2 ANQGSEA. The CDR3 loop is CSAGGSGNEKLFF. In DNA form, the CDR3 reads TGCAGCGCGGGGGGGAGTGGTAATGAAAAACTGTTTTTT.